The next 10 T cell receptor beta chains were all read from a single sample in a study of shared clonotypes between healthy human individuals. Profiling relied on immunoSEQ multiplex PCR, and the TCRdb table lists in-frame clones only, not all of them. This table holds 2 million to 2.5 million clones, approximately 90% found once. The specimen was naive CD4+ T cells from PBMCs. Subset indicated: CD45RA+ positively selected. These receptors were collected from a man younger than 35 in good health. Some clones in this sample may be carry-over from other donors' samples.

The J gene is TRBJ2-5, the V gene TRBV19; 7 bases align to TRBD2. J lost 7 bases, V lost 7 bases, and 9 bases had no gene match. The CDR3 runs 13 residues. Germline CDR1 is LNHDA and CDR2 is SQIVND (reference sequence). The CDR3 is CASTHRGGGTQYF. The CDR3 DNA reads TGTGCCAGTACCCATCGGGGCGGGGGGACCCAGTACTTC. The variable domain in full, completed from reference TRBV19 and TRBJ2-5, reads DGGITQSPKYLFRKEGQNVTLSCEQNLNHDAMYWYRQDPGQGLRLIYYSQIVNDFQKGDIAEGYSVSREKKESFPLTVTSAQKNPTAFYLCASTHRGGGTQYFGPGTRLLVL.

This clone was counted a few times. Other DNA sequences in the sample encode the same CDR3. The J gene is TRBJ2-7, the V gene TRBV5-1; D is undetermined. Germline loops: CDR1 SGHRS, CDR2 YFSETQ. V lost 1 base, J lost 0 bases, and 2 bases lay in between. The CDR3 is 12 residues long. Here the CDR3 reads CASSLSSYEQYF. The CDR3 DNA reads as TGCGCCAGCAGCTTGAGCTCCTACGAGCAGTACTTC.

The chain is built from TRBV29-1 and TRBJ2-5; D gene ambiguous. Trimming stripped 0 bases from V and 5 bases from J, with 10 bases between. CDR3 length: 13 amino acids. Germline V gives CDR1 SQVTM, CDR2 ANQGSEA. The chain's CDR3 is CSVEESVGETQYF. The DNA of the CDR3 is TGCAGCGTTGAAGAATCGGTCGGGGAGACCCAGTACTTC.

The chain carries TRBV9 and TRBJ2-2; D is possibly TRBD1 (5 bases). The germline V gene encodes CDR1 SGDLS and CDR2 YYNGEE. CDR3 size: 15 residues. Trimming removed 4 bases at V and 3 bases at J, with 13 bases between. The CDR3 region is CASSFTQGDTGELFF. The CDR3 region has the DNA TGTGCCAGCAGCTTTACGCAGGGCGACACCGGGGAGCTGTTTTTT.

Note on this clone: The same CDR3 also results from other DNA sequences found in this sample. The chain combines TRBV5-1 with TRBJ2-7; D could derive from TRBD1 or TRBD2 (5 bases each). Germline loops: CDR1 SGHRS, CDR2 YFSETQ. Trimming pared 1 base from V and 2 bases from J, leaving 7 bases between. This CDR3 spans 13 amino acids. For the CDR3, the DNA is TGCGCCAGCAGCTTGTTGGGACCCTACGAGCAGTACTTC. This gives the protein CASSLLGPYEQYF.

This chain joins TRBV6-6 and TRBJ1-2; 11 bases match TRBD1. The CDR3 loop spans 14 amino acids. Losses at the gene ends were 4 bases for V and 7 bases for J; bases not matched to a gene: 5. CDR1 and CDR2 from the germline V gene are MNHNY and SVGAGI (reference sequence). CDR3 sequence (DNA): TGTGCCAGCAGTTCGGGACAGGGGGTCGTTGGCTACACCTTC. Translating gives CASSSGQGVVGYTF.

Points on this clone: Additional DNA sequences in this sample encode the identical CDR3. The rearrangement links TRBV7-9 to TRBJ1-1, with D uncertain. This CDR3 is 12 amino acids long. V shed 5 bases and J shed 0 bases, with 4 bases lying between them. CDR1 and CDR2 from the germline V gene are SEHNR and FQNEAQ (reference sequence). CDR3 DNA: TGTGCCAGCAGCCCAATGAACACTGAAGCTTTCTTT. Protein sequence: CASSPMNTEAFF.

V usage is TRBV5-6 and J usage is TRBJ2-7, with TRBD2 as a possible D gene (6 bases). The V end was cut by 1 base, the J end by 2 bases, with 10 bases between. Germline CDR1 is SGHDT and CDR2 is YYEEEE. The CDR3 loop spans 14 amino acids. DNA for the CDR3: TGTGCCAGCAGCTTGCGCGGGACCCCCTACGAGCAGTACTTC. This gives the protein CASSLRGTPYEQYF.

The chain links TRBV7-2 to TRBJ2-5; 10 bases agree with TRBD1. V shed 3 bases and J 4 bases; nucleotides not matched to a gene: 2. The CDR3 spans 14 residues. Looked up from germline, CDR1 is SGHTA and CDR2 is FQGNSA. The CDR3 spells CASSFGTGVETQYF. CDR3 coding DNA: TGTGCCAGCAGCTTTGGGACAGGGGTAGAGACCCAGTACTTC.

The chain has TRBV5-6 and TRBJ2-5; 11 bases line up with TRBD2. V gave up 3 bases and J gave up 5 bases; unmatched junction bases: 6. This CDR3 region has 15 residues. From germline, CDR1 is SGHDT and CDR2 YYEEEE. The CDR3, as DNA: TGTGCCAGCAGCTCCCTGATAGCGGGAGGGGAGACCCAGTACTTC. It specifies CASSSLIAGGETQYF.